A selection of T cell receptor beta chains follows, all from one sample in a study of CD8+CD57+ T cells in acquired aplastic anemia. TCRdb re-called the reads through MiXCR, storing one row per CDR3 protein. The table lists 190,000 or so distinct CDR3 sequences, less than 60% of them singletons. The specimen sequenced was sorted CD4+, CD8+, or CD8+CD57+ T cells (not recorded which) from PBMCs. These receptors were taken from a human donor with aplastic anemia. CDR3s include the opening cysteine and the closing phenylalanine or tryptophan. A D gene is named only where the DNA matches it firmly. Where a row states a size, it is once, few, many or the class of an expanded clone; other rows omit it.

TRBJ2-2	TRBV7-9	.	.	TGTGCCAGCAGCTTCGGGGGTACCGGGGAGCTGTTTTTT	CASSFGGTGELFF
TRBJ2-1	TRBV30	.	few	TGTGCCTGGTTGGGCGACCGGACTGGCAATGAGCAGTTCTTC	CAWLGDRTGNEQFF
TRBJ2-1	TRBV11-1	TRBD2	.	TGTGCCAGCAGCCCGAATCTAGCGGGAGGCGGGCAGTTCTTC	CASSPNLAGGGQFF
TRBJ1-2	TRBV15	.	.	TGTGCCACCAGCAGAGTCTCGGATTCTAACTATAGCTACACCTTC	CATSRVSDSNYSYTF
TRBJ2-3	TRBV5-1	.	many	TGCGCCAGCAGCTTGGGGGGTAATGAGGCAGATACGCAGTATTTT	CASSLGGNEADTQYF
TRBJ1-1	TRBV7-6	.	many	TGTGCCAGCAGCTTAGATTTCCCGTGGGGAACTGAAGCTTTCTTT	CASSLDFPWGTEAFF
TRBJ2-7	TRBV20-1	.	once	TGCAGTGCTAATACATGGGGCTACGAGCAGTACTTC	CSANTWGYEQYF
TRBJ2-6	TRBV2	.	few	TGTGCCAGCAGTGAGAGCTCTGGGGCCAACGTCCTGACTTTC	CASSESSGANVLTF
TRBJ1-1	TRBV12-3/TRBV12-4	.	many	TGTGCCAGCAGTTTAATGGCGAACACTGAAGCTTTCTTT	CASSLMANTEAFF
TRBJ2-7	TRBV7-9	.	.	TGTGCCAGCAGCTGGGCCGGGATCTCCTACGAGCAGTACTTC	CASSWAGISYEQYF
TRBJ1-1	TRBV7-2	.	.	TGTGCCAGCAGCCTTTTCCAGAAAAAGGGAACTGAAGCTTTCTTT	CASSLFQKKGTEAFF
TRBJ2-3	TRBV7-6	.	few	TGTGCCAGCAGCTTAGGCCCAGGGCAGGGCCCAACAGATACGCAGTATTTT	CASSLGPGQGPTDTQYF
TRBJ1-6	TRBV25-1	.	.	TGTGCCAGCAGTGCTTATATCGGACAGCATTCACTCCTCCACTTT	CASSAYIGQHSLLHF
TRBJ2-7	TRBV6-1	TRBD2	many	TGTGCCAGCAGTGAAGGGGCTAGCGGGAGGGCCCACGAGCAGTACTTC	CASSEGASGRAHEQYF
TRBJ1-6	TRBV15	.	.	TGTGCCACCAGCAGGGGCGTCAGCAGTAATTCACCCCTCCACTTT	CATSRGVSSNSPLHF
TRBJ2-7	TRBV5-4	TRBD2	many	TGTGCCAGCAGCCTGACTAGCGGGGTTGCCTACGAGCAGTACTTC	CASSLTSGVAYEQYF
TRBJ1-2	TRBV4-3	.	many	TGCGCCAGCAGCCAAGATGCCAGAACTAACTATGGCTACACCTTC	CASSQDARTNYGYTF
TRBJ1-2	TRBV12-3/TRBV12-4	.	.	TGTGCCAGCAGCTCCCTGGGGGGTAACTATGGCCACACCTTC	CASSSLGGNYGHTF
TRBJ2-3	TRBV2	.	many	TGTGCCAGCAGTGATGGGTTAATTACAGATACGCAGTATTTT	CASSDGLITDTQYF
TRBJ2-7	TRBV10-2	.	.	TGTGCCAGCAGTGACCCCTACGAGCAGTACTTC	CASSDPYEQYF
TRBJ2-7	TRBV12-3/TRBV12-4	TRBD1	.	TGTGCCAGCAGTACTAGACAGGGCTTCGAGCAGTACTTC	CASSTRQGFEQYF
TRBJ2-3	TRBV29-1	.	many	TGCAGCTTTTGGGAGAATACGCAGTATTTT	CSFWENTQYF
TRBJ2-1	TRBV29-1	TRBD2	.	TGCAGCGTTGAAGGTTCCGGGACTAACAATGAGCAGTTCTTC	CSVEGSGTNNEQFF
TRBJ2-3	TRBV7-2	.	.	TGTGCCAGCAGCTTAGGTGTGTATACGCAGTATTTT	CASSLGVYTQYF